The 30 T cell receptor beta chains in this list originate from one sample, sequenced in a study of cytomegalovirus exposure and HLA in healthy donors. The PCR ran on 60 Vbeta and 13 Jbeta primers. Sequencing was performed with immunoSEQ multiplex PCR; in TCRdb, only in-frame clones are kept and a portion is missing. The sample contains fewer than 250,000 clones, about 80% of which appear only once. The sequenced sample was PBMCs. These receptor sequences come from a woman aged 45 to 65 in good health and CMV-seropositive.

J is TRBJ2-5 and V is TRBV14; D is possibly TRBD2 (5 bases). The CDR3 is made up of 14 amino acids. The germline V gene has CDR1 SGHDN and CDR2 FVKESK. Trimming pared 2 bases from V and 5 bases from J, leaving 12 bases between. The CDR3 DNA reads TGTGCCAGCAGCCAAACGGGGTCCCGGGAGACCCAGTACTTC. Translating it yields CASSQTGSRETQYF.

J is TRBJ1-4 and V is TRBV4-3; D is ambiguous. Germline lookup yields CDR1 LGHNA and CDR2 YSLEER. The CDR3 covers 15 residues. V lost 4 bases and J lost 0, with 9 bases in between. CDR3 residues: CASSPRGATNEKLFF. CDR3 nucleotides: TGCGCCAGCAGCCCCCGGGGAGCAACTAATGAAAAACTGTTTTTT.

The rearrangement links TRBV7-9 to TRBJ1-1; D call uncertain. Looked up from germline, CDR1 is SEHNR and CDR2 is FQNEAQ (reference sequence). With 1 base removed from V and 5 bases from J, the gap between germline ends came to 8 bases. The CDR3 runs 13 residues. CDR3 in amino acids: CASSLGPRTEAFF. The CDR3 region has the DNA TGTGCCAGCAGCTTAGGGCCGAGGACTGAAGCTTTCTTT.

The chain has TRBV7-9 and TRBJ1-6; 9 bases are a match to TRBD1. The CDR3 covers 17 residues. The J segment lost 8 bases and the V segment lost 3 bases, leaving 11 bases of the junction unmatched. CDR1 and CDR2 (germline): SEHNR, FQNEAQ (reference sequence). The DNA for the CDR3 is TGTGCCAGCAGCTTCGCCACCGGGACAGGGTTTGATTCACCCCTCCACTTT. It yields the protein CASSFATGTGFDSPLHF.

This clone was counted once. This chain connects TRBV28 to TRBJ1-1; D is uncertain. The CDR3 is 12 residues long. The germline V gene encodes CDR1 MDHEN and CDR2 SYDVKM. The germline V and J ends were trimmed by 5 bases and 7 bases, with 11 bases remaining between them. In nucleotides, the CDR3 is TGTGCCAGCAGTGGTTACACCGTTGAAGCTTTCTTT. Protein product: CASSGYTVEAFF.

The chain carries TRBV7-9 and TRBJ2-6; 7 bases match TRBD1. Losses at the gene ends were 5 bases for V and 4 bases for J; bases not matched to a gene: 8. The germline V gene has CDR1 SEHNR and CDR2 FQNEAQ (reference sequence). This CDR3 is 16 amino acids long. CDR3 DNA sequence: TGTGCCAGCAGCCGTACAGGGGCTGCCGGGGCCAACGTCCTGACTTTC. Amino acids: CASSRTGAAGANVLTF.

The gene calls are TRBV27 and TRBJ2-7, with 7 bases aligning to TRBD1. Germline assignment: CDR1 MNHEY and CDR2 SMNVEV (reference sequence). The CDR3 extends over 13 amino acids. V trimming: 5 bases; J trimming: 5 bases; junction bases outside the gene matches: 6. The CDR3 loop is CASSRQGRDEQYF. CDR3 sequence (DNA): TGTGCCAGCAGTAGACAGGGCAGAGACGAGCAGTACTTC.

The chain employs TRBV4-3 and TRBJ1-2, with TRBD1 as a possible D gene (5 bases). Germline CDR1 and CDR2: LGHNA and YSLEER. Trimming shortened V by 4 bases and J by 3 bases, and 15 bases separated the two germline ends. This CDR3 has 15 residues. Written as DNA, the CDR3 is TGCGCCAGCAGCCCAGGGTGGGCCAGAGACTATGGCTACACCTTC. It yields the protein CASSPGWARDYGYTF.

The rearrangement joins TRBV6-1 to TRBJ1-5; possible D gene TRBD1, 6 bases. Looked up from germline, CDR1 is MNHNS and CDR2 is SASEGT. V dropped 6 bases and J dropped 2 bases, with 14 bases sitting between them. The CDR3 has 15 residues. The CDR3 DNA follows: TGTGCCAGCAGACCGGGACATCGGCGCAATCAGCCCCAGCATTTT. Residues: CASRPGHRRNQPQHF.

This rearrangement joins TRBV19 to TRBJ1-1, with D possibly being TRBD1 (5 bases). The germline gives CDR1 LNHDA, CDR2 SQIVND (reference sequence). The CDR3 is 14 amino acids. The ends were cut back, 4 bases at V and 4 bases at J, with 13 bases in the middle. This CDR3 reads CASSRSRAATEAFF. The DNA for the CDR3 is TGTGCCAGTAGTAGATCCAGGGCGGCCACTGAAGCTTTCTTT. Variable domain in full (rest from reference TRBV19 and TRBJ1-1): DGGITQSPKYLFRKEGQNVTLSCEQNLNHDAMYWYRQDPGQGLRLIYYSQIVNDFQKGDIAEGYSVSREKKESFPLTVTSAQKNPTAFYLCASSRSRAATEAFFGQGTRLTVV.

This chain's CDR3 is CASSLGVRTSGIQETQYF. The CDR3 DNA sequence: TGCGCCAGCAGCTTGGGGGTGAGGACTAGCGGAATCCAAGAGACCCAGTACTTC. The gene calls are TRBV5-1 and TRBJ2-5, with 10 bases fitting TRBD2. Germline V lookup: CDR1 SGHRS, CDR2 YFSETQ. The CDR3 spans 18 residues. Trimming cost V 0 bases and J 1 base; bases outside gene matches: 9.

The chain joins TRBV27 to TRBJ1-6, with D possibly TRBD1 on 6 matching bases. The germline V and J ends were trimmed by 7 bases and 9 bases, with 13 bases remaining between them. This CDR3 comprises 13 residues. Germline lookup yields CDR1 MNHEY and CDR2 SMNVEV (reference sequence). The CDR3 DNA reads as TGTGCCAGCAAGGGGCAGGGGATTTCACCCCTCCACTTT. This sequence encodes CASKGQGISPLHF.

The chain couples TRBV7-8 to TRBJ1-1, with D perhaps matching TRBD1 (5 bases). The CDR3 has 17 residues. Germline values: CDR1 SGHVS, CDR2 FQNEAQ. Trimming took 4 bases from V and 5 from J, leaving 23 bases between them. CDR3 bases: TGTGCCAGCAGCTCCCCCTGGGTGTCTGGGGGGTGGACTGAAGCTTTCTTT. Translation: CASSSPWVSGGWTEAFF.

This clone showed up just a few times. The genes are TRBV6-6 and TRBJ1-1; 8 bases are shared with TRBD1. The CDR3 sequence is 14 residues long. Germline V CDR1 and CDR2: MNHNY, SVGAGI (reference sequence). Trimming removed 4 bases from V and 4 bases from J; junction bases left unmatched: 5. The CDR3 spells CASSSLGQGTEAFF. The DNA of the CDR3 is TGTGCCAGCAGTTCCCTCGGACAGGGCACTGAAGCTTTCTTT.

The V call is TRBV6-5, the J call TRBJ1-4; 7 nucleotides line up with TRBD1. V was pared by 9 bases and J by 4 bases, with 2 bases of the junction left unmatched. This CDR3 is 12 amino acids long. Germline V gene sequence: CDR1 MNHEY, CDR2 SVGAGI. In DNA form, the CDR3 reads TGTGCCAGTCGACAGGGTAATGAAAAACTGTTTTTT. Its translation: CASRQGNEKLFF.

The CDR3 DNA is TGTGCCAGCAGTGAAAGCGGGCTCGGCTACGAGCAGTACTTC. This gives the protein CASSESGLGYEQYF. The chain employs TRBV6-1 and TRBJ2-7; tentatively, D is TRBD2 (6 bases). Trimming took 2 bases from V and 3 from J, leaving 11 bases between them. The CDR3 is 14 amino acids. Germline V gene data show CDR1 as MNHNS and CDR2 as SASEGT.

This clone was recorded only once. The chain is built from TRBV18 and TRBJ1-3; D is unresolved. The CDR3 has 16 residues. Germline values: CDR1 KGHSH, CDR2 LQKENI. V was clipped by 4 bases and J by 0 bases, with 13 bases between them. The CDR3 DNA is TGTGCCAGCTCACGCCTTGACACGAGCTCTGGAAACACCATATATTTT. Amino acids: CASSRLDTSSGNTIYF.

The chain has TRBV2 and TRBJ2-2; D is possibly TRBD2 (5 bases). CDR1 and CDR2 (germline): SNHLY, FYNNEI. The CDR3 extends over 15 amino acids. The ends were cut back, 5 bases at V and 4 bases at J, with 14 bases in the middle. The CDR3 region has the DNA TGTGCCAGCAGTCGGGAACAAAGCTCCACCGGGGAGCTGTTTTTT. Its translation: CASSREQSSTGELFF.

The gene calls are TRBV4-1 and TRBJ1-2; 9 nucleotides match TRBD1. Looked up from germline, CDR1 is MGHRA and CDR2 is YSYEKL. The length of the CDR3 is 16 residues. J gave up 4 bases and V 2 bases, and 8 bases lay outside the gene matches. CDR3 protein: CASSQTTGGASYGYTF. The CDR3 nucleotides read TGCGCCAGCAGCCAAACAACAGGGGGCGCATCCTATGGCTACACCTTC.

The chain is built from TRBV5-1 and TRBJ2-7; 9 bases are shared with TRBD1. V shed 0 bases, J shed 4 bases, and the junction held 5 bases outside the gene matches. CDR1 is SGHRS and CDR2 is YFSETQ in the germline V gene. CDR3 length: 15 residues. DNA of the CDR3: TGCGCCAGCAGCTTGGCGGGACAGGGAATGTACGAGCAGTACTTC. Residues: CASSLAGQGMYEQYF.

This clone was seen a single time. The CDR3: CASSRQENSPLHF. The CDR3 DNA sequence: TGTGCCAGCAGTCGACAGGAAAATTCACCCCTCCACTTT. The chain combines TRBV2 with TRBJ1-6; D is perhaps TRBD1 (6 bases). V lost 5 bases, J lost 7 bases, and 9 bases lay in between. CDR1 and CDR2 from the germline V gene are SNHLY and FYNNEI. The CDR3 consists of 13 residues.

Here the CDR3 DNA reads TGTGCCAGTTCCCCTGGGAGGTCCAACCCCTACGAGCAGTACTTC. Translated: CASSPGRSNPYEQYF. V is TRBV2 and J is TRBJ2-7; D may be TRBD2 (6 bases). V shed 9 bases and J shed 2 bases, with 20 bases lying between them. The length of the CDR3 is 15 residues. Per the germline V gene, CDR1 is SNHLY and CDR2 is FYNNEI.

This clone was observed a single time. The chain has TRBV5-1 and TRBJ1-1; 9 bases align to TRBD1. The V gene end was trimmed by 2 bases and the J gene end by 10 bases; junction bases not matched to a gene: 9. CDR3 length: 14 amino acids. CDR1 and CDR2 from the germline V gene are SGHRS and YFSETQ. The chain's CDR3 is CASSFGQGRPRAFF. DNA of the CDR3: TGCGCCAGCAGCTTCGGACAGGGGAGACCCCGAGCTTTCTTT.

This chain links TRBV5-1 with TRBJ2-7; 10 nucleotides agree with TRBD1. Germline loops: CDR1 SGHRS, CDR2 YFSETQ. The CDR3 is 16 amino acids. The V and J ends lost 4 bases and 0 bases, in that order; junction bases with no gene match: 7. This CDR3 reads CASSRPGQGGSYEQYF. CDR3 nucleotide sequence: TGCGCCAGCAGCCGACCCGGACAGGGGGGCTCCTACGAGCAGTACTTC.

This chain uses TRBV19 with TRBJ1-4; D is perhaps TRBD1 (5 bases). The CDR3 contains 15 residues. Per germline, CDR1 LNHDA and CDR2 SQIVND (reference sequence). V lost 5 bases and J lost 0, with 10 bases in between. CDR3 protein: CASSPTGTTNEKLFF. As DNA, the CDR3 is TGTGCCAGTAGTCCAACAGGAACAACTAATGAAAAACTGTTTTTT.

The J gene is TRBJ1-5, the V gene TRBV19, with a tentative D call TRBD1 (5 bases). Trimming shortened V by 0 bases and J by 10 bases, and 16 bases separated the two germline ends. There are 15 residues in the CDR3. The germline gives CDR1 LNHDA, CDR2 SQIVND (reference sequence). The CDR3 spells CASSIEGGVLLPQHF. The CDR3 DNA is TGTGCCAGTAGTATAGAAGGAGGGGTTTTACTCCCCCAGCATTTT.

The genes are TRBV7-6 and TRBJ1-5; possible D gene TRBD1, 5 bases. V gave up 1 base and J gave up 5 bases, with 15 bases separating them. CDR3 length: 16 amino acids. Germline CDR1 and CDR2: SGHVS and FNYEAQ. The chain's CDR3 is CASSLGRAGGDQPQHF. The CDR3 DNA reads TGTGCCAGCAGCTTAGGAAGAGCGGGGGGGGATCAGCCCCAGCATTTT.

The chain links TRBV5-1 to TRBJ2-2; D unresolved. Germline-derived CDR1 and CDR2 are SGHRS and YFSETQ. Trimming left V 0 bases short and J 7 bases short, with 7 bases between. This CDR3 is 13 amino acids long. For the CDR3, the DNA is TGCGCCAGCAGCTTGGCGTCAGGCGGGGAGCTGTTTTTT. It encodes CASSLASGGELFF.

The CDR3 coding sequence is TGTGCCTGGAGTGTACGGGTCAGTTCTAACTATGGCTACACCTTC. The encoded protein is CAWSVRVSSNYGYTF. This sequence joins TRBV30 and TRBJ1-2; D unclear. Trimming removed 0 bases from V and 0 bases from J, with 11 bases in between. Germline CDR1 reads GTSNPN; CDR2 reads SVGIG (reference sequence). This CDR3 has 15 amino acids.

This chain links TRBV5-6 with TRBJ2-2; unclear D gene. Looked up from germline, CDR1 is SGHDT and CDR2 is YYEEEE. This CDR3 is 14 amino acids long. The germline V and J ends were trimmed by 0 bases and 3 bases, with 6 bases remaining between them. CDR3: CASSLDSYTGELFF. CDR3 nucleotides: TGTGCCAGCAGCTTGGACAGCTACACCGGGGAGCTGTTTTTT.